One TCR beta chain is described in this entry. Antigen specificity is unknown. The PCR ran on 60 Vbeta and 13 Jbeta primers. TCRdb's copy holds only in-frame clones and misses some; the assay was immunoSEQ multiplex PCR. The table records some 130,000 clones, around nine tenths of them present only once. This record comes from a study of cytomegalovirus exposure and HLA in healthy donors. Findings and caveats of the study: Altogether, some 170 TCR beta chains were recorded as cytomegalovirus-associated. Follow-up analysis later connected one missense variant in DCLRE1C with trimming of TCR beta V- and J-genes. Reported results showed that the classifier diagnosed cytomegalovirus status with high specificity and sensitivity.

This sequence originates from a woman aged 25 to 39 in good health and CMV-seronegative. The sequenced sample consisted of PBMCs.

This chain's CDR3 is CASSVIRQVEAFF. The CDR3 nucleotides read TGTGCCAGCAGCGTGATTAGACAGGTTGAAGCTTTCTTT. The chain is built from TRBV7-9 and TRBJ1-1, with D perhaps TRBD1 (6 bases). V was trimmed by 5 bases and J by 7 bases, leaving 14 bases between them. The CDR3 totals 13 residues. In germline, CDR1 is SEHNR, CDR2 FQNEAQ (reference sequence).